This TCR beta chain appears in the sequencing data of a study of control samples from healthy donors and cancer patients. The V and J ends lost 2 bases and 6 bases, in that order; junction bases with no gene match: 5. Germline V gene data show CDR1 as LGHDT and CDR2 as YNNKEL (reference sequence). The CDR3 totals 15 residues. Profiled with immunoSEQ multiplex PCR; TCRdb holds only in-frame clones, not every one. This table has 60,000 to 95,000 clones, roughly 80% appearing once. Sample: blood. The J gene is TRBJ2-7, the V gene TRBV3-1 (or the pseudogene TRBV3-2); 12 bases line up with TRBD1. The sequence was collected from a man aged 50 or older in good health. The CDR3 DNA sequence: TGTGCCAGCAGCCAAACCGGGACAGGGGGCTCCGAGCAGTACTTC. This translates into CASSQTGTGGSEQYF.